Listed below are T cell receptor beta chains from one sample, sequenced in a study of cytomegalovirus exposure and HLA in healthy donors. Generated by immunoSEQ multiplex PCR, the TCRdb table keeps only in-frame clones and is missing some. The sample has 150,000 or so clones, more than 65% seen once. Sample: PBMCs. The receptors stem from a man younger than 35 in good health and CMV-seropositive. CDR3s include the opening cysteine and the closing phenylalanine or tryptophan. Fields, in order: V gene, clone size, J gene, CDR3 protein. Clone size is shown for a subset of rows, as once, few, many or a class of expanded clone.

V: TRBV12-5
size: NA
J: TRBJ1-5
CDR3: CASARTENSNQPQHF

V: TRBV6-5
size: NA
J: TRBJ2-3
CDR3: CASTRGQTDTQYF

V: TRBV7-7
size: NA
J: TRBJ2-2
CDR3: CASSSTRDSTGELFF

V: TRBV7-9
size: NA
J: TRBJ1-4
CDR3: CASSLMGTGNEKLFF

V: TRBV27
size: NA
J: TRBJ2-3
CDR3: CASSLGGTGDADTQYF

V: TRBV11-2
size: NA
J: TRBJ1-2
CDR3: CASSLGTLTGLYYGYTF

V: TRBV7-6
size: NA
J: TRBJ1-2
CDR3: CASSLDGTAHSYGYTF

V: TRBV7-7
size: NA
J: TRBJ2-3
CDR3: CASSPGLAGSDTQYF

V: TRBV5-1
size: once
J: TRBJ1-4
CDR3: CASSIAGTALSTNEKLFF

V: TRBV28
size: NA
J: TRBJ1-1
CDR3: CASVGPVGGTEAFF

V: TRBV5-4
size: few
J: TRBJ2-3
CDR3: CASSLAPLSTDTQYF

V: TRBV21-1
size: NA
J: TRBJ1-2
CDR3: CASRTCGYTF

V: TRBV4-2
size: few
J: TRBJ1-1
CDR3: CASSQAGVQTLSTEAFF

V: TRBV30
size: few
J: TRBJ1-1
CDR3: CAWSREGGNTEAFF

V: TRBV5-1
size: few
J: TRBJ1-2
CDR3: CASSLEAGQGNYGYTF

V: TRBV9
size: few
J: TRBJ2-3
CDR3: CASSLHLADTQYF

V: TRBV5-1
size: NA
J: TRBJ2-5
CDR3: CASRSGATGETQYF

V: TRBV5-1
size: NA
J: TRBJ1-1
CDR3: CASSLETLLTTEAFF

V: TRBV30
size: NA
J: TRBJ2-1
CDR3: CAWSSPFREQFF

V: TRBV28
size: NA
J: TRBJ1-2
CDR3: CASSLGRTSTYGYTF

V: TRBV5-8
size: NA
J: TRBJ2-1
CDR3: CASSLQGASYNEQFF

V: TRBV5-5
size: few
J: TRBJ2-1
CDR3: CASSYAGQGYNEQFF

V: TRBV4-2
size: NA
J: TRBJ1-1
CDR3: CASSVNRANTEAFF

V: TRBV6-4
size: NA
J: TRBJ2-1
CDR3: CASSEQRENEQFF

V: TRBV7-2
size: NA
J: TRBJ1-2
CDR3: CASSLVPDSYGYTF

V: TRBV11-2
size: NA
J: TRBJ1-1
CDR3: CASTVLSNTEAFF

V: TRBV5-1
size: few
J: TRBJ2-3
CDR3: CASSWTGTSGTLLLTDTQYF

V: TRBV19
size: NA
J: TRBJ1-4
CDR3: CASRGGNEKLFF

V: TRBV6-6
size: once
J: TRBJ1-3
CDR3: CASRSEGVFSGNTIYF

V: TRBV29-1
size: NA
J: TRBJ1-3
CDR3: CSVWKDSSGNTIYF

V: TRBV19
size: NA
J: TRBJ2-2
CDR3: CASSIAGVRTGELFF

V: TRBV12-1
size: NA
J: TRBJ1-6
CDR3: CASSKPGHLKDPYNSPLHF

V: TRBV6-6
size: once
J: TRBJ1-5
CDR3: CASRRQGDGNQPQHF

V: TRBV5-4
size: NA
J: TRBJ1-3
CDR3: CASSLDRVSGNTIYF

V: TRBV5-1
size: few
J: TRBJ2-4
CDR3: CASSRHRDRGPLAKNIQYF

V: TRBV7-8
size: NA
J: TRBJ2-3
CDR3: CASTLGGSGSLDTQYF

V: TRBV27
size: NA
J: TRBJ2-6
CDR3: CASSPRLRANVLTF

V: TRBV5-1
size: NA
J: TRBJ1-6
CDR3: CASSLLGQSNSPLHF

V: TRBV6-1
size: NA
J: TRBJ1-1
CDR3: CASSEALGSLNTEAFF

V: TRBV27
size: few
J: TRBJ2-1
CDR3: CASSLKRAYNEQFF

V: TRBV5-1
size: NA
J: TRBJ2-5
CDR3: CASTMTGGSQETQYF

V: TRBV15
size: once
J: TRBJ1-1
CDR3: CATSRPPGQGTFLAFF

V: TRBV11-2
size: once
J: TRBJ2-3
CDR3: CASSLAGGSRDTQYF

V: TRBV14
size: NA
J: TRBJ1-1
CDR3: CASSYMLNTEAFF

V: TRBV2
size: NA
J: TRBJ1-5
CDR3: CASSTGTGYSQPQHF

V: TRBV5-1
size: NA
J: TRBJ1-1
CDR3: CASSGTGGSTEAFF

V: TRBV13
size: NA
J: TRBJ1-2
CDR3: CASSNPQIYGYTF

V: TRBV28
size: NA
J: TRBJ1-5
CDR3: CASSLYGGRQPQHF

V: TRBV30
size: NA
J: TRBJ2-3
CDR3: CAWSVWASGGGDTQYF

V: TRBV7-3
size: NA
J: TRBJ1-2
CDR3: CASSLTVGGDYGYTF

V: TRBV20-1
size: NA
J: TRBJ2-1
CDR3: CSAREEREQFF

V: TRBV10-3
size: few
J: TRBJ2-6
CDR3: CAITPGQGSGANVLTF

V: TRBV10-2
size: once
J: TRBJ2-6
CDR3: CASSGQDRRRGANVLTF

V: TRBV29-1
size: NA
J: TRBJ2-3
CDR3: CSAQRQTLYTDTQYF

V: TRBV15
size: few
J: TRBJ2-1
CDR3: CATSRDEGDRRVTQFF

V: TRBV6-1
size: once
J: TRBJ2-5
CDR3: CASSELQGGRETQYF

V: TRBV5-4
size: NA
J: TRBJ2-5
CDR3: CASSAGLPSGTQYF

V: TRBV6-5
size: NA
J: TRBJ1-3
CDR3: CASRPQGYSGNTIYF

V: TRBV6-1
size: NA
J: TRBJ1-2
CDR3: CASSEEGTGGYGYTF